A selection of T cell receptor beta chains follows, all from one sample in a study of T cell repertoires in cytomegalovirus infection. For these receptors, no antigen is known. TCRdb reprocessed the reads with MiXCR, giving one entry per CDR3 protein. The table lists fewer than 950,000 distinct CDR3 sequences, roughly 33% of them singletons, with 9.5% to 15% in the top ten. The sample in question was cultured CD8+ T cells from PBMCs, obtained from culture after CMV antigen stimulation. The receptor set was obtained from a human donor in good health (CMV status not recorded). Some clones in this sample may be carry-over from other donors' samples. Each CDR3 is given with its conserved first and last residue. D genes are given only for firm matches. Clone size appears in some rows only: once, few, many, or a class for an expanded clone.

v_gene: TRBV7-8
abundance: few
j_gene: TRBJ2-4
d_gene: -
len: 19
CDR3aa: CASSPSTGEGLRSKNIQYF
CDR3nt: TGTGCCAGCAGCCCCTCGACGGGGGAAGGGCTAAGGTCCAAAAACATTCAGTACTTC

v_gene: TRBV29-1
abundance: few
j_gene: TRBJ2-2
d_gene: -
len: 12
CDR3aa: CSVDDSTGELFF
CDR3nt: TGCAGCGTTGATGACAGCACCGGGGAGCTGTTTTTT

v_gene: TRBV6-2/TRBV6-3
abundance: -
j_gene: TRBJ2-5
d_gene: -
len: 14
CDR3aa: CASSYSPKQETQYF
CDR3nt: TGTGCCAGCAGTTACTCACCCAAGCAAGAGACCCAGTACTTC

v_gene: TRBV19
abundance: -
j_gene: TRBJ2-3
d_gene: -
len: 14
CDR3aa: CASSMAGTTDTQYF
CDR3nt: TGTGCCAGTAGTATGGCCGGGACCACAGATACGCAGTATTTT

v_gene: TRBV6-2/TRBV6-3
abundance: few
j_gene: TRBJ1-2
d_gene: TRBD1
len: 16
CDR3aa: CASSYTTGFDYYGYTF
CDR3nt: TGTGCCAGCAGTTACACGACAGGGTTTGACTACTATGGCTACACCTTC

v_gene: TRBV19
abundance: few
j_gene: TRBJ2-2
d_gene: -
len: 14
CDR3aa: CASSVTGSTGELFF
CDR3nt: TGTGCCAGTAGTGTCACAGGGTCCACCGGGGAGCTGTTTTTT

v_gene: TRBV7-9
abundance: many
j_gene: TRBJ2-3
d_gene: TRBD2
len: 15
CDR3aa: CASSASSGGPDTQYF
CDR3nt: TGTGCCAGCAGCGCGTCTAGCGGAGGCCCAGATACGCAGTATTTT

v_gene: TRBV5-4
abundance: -
j_gene: TRBJ1-1
d_gene: -
len: 17
CDR3aa: CASSPKIYFRGGTEAFF
CDR3nt: TGTGCCAGCAGCCCAAAAATCTACTTTAGGGGTGGGACTGAAGCTTTCTTT

v_gene: TRBV27
abundance: -
j_gene: TRBJ2-3
d_gene: TRBD1
len: 16
CDR3aa: CASSFPGGPAPDTQYF
CDR3nt: TGTGCCAGCAGTTTTCCAGGGGGCCCGGCACCAGATACGCAGTATTTT

v_gene: TRBV7-9
abundance: many
j_gene: TRBJ2-7
d_gene: -
len: 15
CDR3aa: CASSSQGTPSYEQYF
CDR3nt: TGTGCCAGCAGCTCACAGGGTACCCCGTCCTACGAGCAGTACTTC

v_gene: TRBV4-2
abundance: -
j_gene: TRBJ2-1
d_gene: -
len: 17
CDR3aa: CASSQLLVTLTYNEQFF
CDR3nt: TGTGCCAGCAGCCAACTCCTAGTGACCCTAACCTACAATGAGCAGTTCTTC

v_gene: TRBV6-1
abundance: few
j_gene: TRBJ1-5
d_gene: TRBD1
len: 16
CDR3aa: CASSTSGTGSNQPQHF
CDR3nt: TGTGCCAGCAGTACGTCCGGGACAGGTAGCAATCAGCCCCAGCATTTT

v_gene: TRBV7-7
abundance: many
j_gene: TRBJ2-3
d_gene: -
len: 14
CDR3aa: CASSPEVLTDTQYF
CDR3nt: TGTGCTAGCAGCCCGGAGGTCCTCACAGATACGCAGTATTTT

v_gene: TRBV7-4
abundance: -
j_gene: TRBJ1-1
d_gene: -
len: 12
CDR3aa: CASSLLGLEAFF
CDR3nt: TGTGCCAGCAGCTTACTGGGACTGGAAGCTTTCTTT

v_gene: TRBV7-8
abundance: many
j_gene: TRBJ1-4
d_gene: -
len: 14
CDR3aa: CASSSTGPYEKLFF
CDR3nt: TGTGCCAGCAGCTCGACAGGACCATATGAAAAACTGTTTTTT

v_gene: TRBV5-3
abundance: once
j_gene: TRBJ1-2
d_gene: TRBD1
len: 15
CDR3aa: CASSSPGTGHYGYTF
CDR3nt: TGTGCCAGCAGCAGCCCCGGGACAGGCCACTATGGCTACACCTTC

v_gene: TRBV7-2
abundance: -
j_gene: TRBJ1-5
d_gene: TRBD1
len: 13
CDR3aa: CASRAGGAQPRHF
CDR3nt: TGTGCCAGCAGAGCAGGGGGCGCCCAGCCCCGGCATTTT

v_gene: TRBV2
abundance: -
j_gene: TRBJ1-1
d_gene: -
len: 13
CDR3aa: CASRGDGYTEAFF
CDR3nt: TGTGCCAGCCGGGGGGACGGTTACACTGAAGCTTTCTTT

v_gene: TRBV9
abundance: many
j_gene: TRBJ2-1
d_gene: -
len: 15
CDR3aa: CASSVGGAYYNEQFF
CDR3nt: TGTGCCAGCAGCGTCGGCGGGGCTTACTACAATGAGCAGTTCTTC

v_gene: TRBV5-4
abundance: -
j_gene: TRBJ1-2
d_gene: -
len: 14
CDR3aa: CASSFMGSGYGYTF
CDR3nt: TGTGCCAGCAGCTTTATGGGTTCGGGCTATGGCTACACCTTC

v_gene: TRBV29-1
abundance: -
j_gene: TRBJ2-1
d_gene: TRBD1
len: 12
CDR3aa: CSVGQGTNEQFF
CDR3nt: TGCAGCGTAGGACAGGGAACGAATGAGCAGTTCTTC

v_gene: TRBV15
abundance: -
j_gene: TRBJ2-3
d_gene: TRBD2
len: 15
CDR3aa: CATSRRTSGADTQYF
CDR3nt: TGTGCCACCAGCAGAAGGACTAGCGGGGCAGATACGCAGTATTTT

v_gene: TRBV28
abundance: -
j_gene: TRBJ2-5
d_gene: TRBD1
len: 17
CDR3aa: CASSFPTDRGGQETQYF
CDR3nt: TGTGCCAGCAGTTTTCCCACGGACAGGGGAGGTCAAGAGACCCAGTACTTC

v_gene: TRBV19
abundance: -
j_gene: TRBJ2-7
d_gene: TRBD1
len: 14
CDR3aa: CASSSPGTGREQYF
CDR3nt: TGTGCCAGTAGTAGCCCCGGGACAGGGCGCGAGCAGTACTTC

v_gene: TRBV20-1
abundance: -
j_gene: TRBJ2-7
d_gene: TRBD2
len: 13
CDR3aa: CSARGGGGLEQYF
CDR3nt: TGCAGTGCTAGGGGCGGGGGGGGTCTCGAGCAGTACTTC

v_gene: TRBV28
abundance: few
j_gene: TRBJ2-7
d_gene: -
len: 9
CDR3aa: CASGDEQYF
CDR3nt: TGTGCCAGCGGGGACGAGCAGTACTTC

v_gene: TRBV4-3
abundance: -
j_gene: TRBJ2-1
d_gene: -
len: 14
CDR3aa: CASSQLTNAREQFF
CDR3nt: TGCGCCAGCAGCCAACTGACCAACGCGCGGGAGCAGTTCTTC

v_gene: TRBV6-6
abundance: -
j_gene: TRBJ2-2
d_gene: -
len: 13
CDR3aa: CASSAWDPIELFF
CDR3nt: TGTGCCAGCAGTGCGTGGGACCCGATAGAGCTGTTTTTT

v_gene: TRBV27
abundance: -
j_gene: TRBJ2-5
d_gene: -
len: 13
CDR3aa: CASTSRGRETQYF
CDR3nt: TGTGCCAGCACCTCACGGGGTCGAGAGACCCAGTACTTC

v_gene: TRBV7-8
abundance: many
j_gene: TRBJ2-2
d_gene: -
len: 13
CDR3aa: CASSLGSHGELFF
CDR3nt: TGTGCCAGCAGCTTAGGGAGCCACGGGGAGCTGTTTTTT

v_gene: TRBV7-3
abundance: -
j_gene: TRBJ2-3
d_gene: TRBD1
len: 15
CDR3aa: CASNEGQGSTDTQYF
CDR3nt: TGTGCCAGCAACGAAGGACAGGGTTCCACAGATACGCAGTATTTT

v_gene: TRBV19
abundance: -
j_gene: TRBJ1-1
d_gene: -
len: 16
CDR3aa: CASQPPPGIWGTEAFF
CDR3nt: TGTGCCAGTCAGCCCCCCCCAGGGATATGGGGGACTGAAGCTTTCTTT

v_gene: TRBV4-3
abundance: -
j_gene: TRBJ1-6
d_gene: -
len: 16
CDR3aa: CASSQVLGDVNSPLHF
CDR3nt: TGCGCCAGCAGCCAAGTTTTAGGGGACGTTAATTCACCCCTCCACTTT

v_gene: TRBV10-2
abundance: -
j_gene: TRBJ2-2
d_gene: TRBD2
len: 15
CDR3aa: CASSEWGGITGELFF
CDR3nt: TGCGCCAGCAGTGAGTGGGGGGGGATTACCGGGGAGCTGTTTTTT

v_gene: TRBV7-2
abundance: many
j_gene: TRBJ2-5
d_gene: TRBD1
len: 16
CDR3aa: CASSLAVDRGRETQYF
CDR3nt: TGTGCCAGCAGCTTAGCCGTAGACAGGGGTCGGGAGACCCAGTACTTC

v_gene: TRBV2
abundance: -
j_gene: TRBJ2-7
d_gene: -
len: 12
CDR3aa: CASRGMRVEQYF
CDR3nt: TGTGCCAGCAGGGGGATGAGGGTCGAGCAGTACTTC

v_gene: TRBV9
abundance: -
j_gene: TRBJ2-3
d_gene: TRBD2
len: 17
CDR3aa: CASSVVESGDYTDTQYF
CDR3nt: TGTGCCAGCAGCGTAGTCGAAAGCGGGGATTACACAGATACGCAGTATTTT

v_gene: TRBV2
abundance: -
j_gene: TRBJ1-2
d_gene: TRBD1
len: 15
CDR3aa: CASSEYSQGVTGYTF
CDR3nt: TGTGCCAGCAGTGAATATAGCCAGGGGGTTACGGGCTACACCTTC

v_gene: TRBV4-1
abundance: many
j_gene: TRBJ2-5
d_gene: -
len: 14
CDR3aa: CASSQVGGEETQYF
CDR3nt: TGCGCCAGCAGCCAAGTGGGCGGGGAAGAGACCCAGTACTTC

v_gene: TRBV7-6
abundance: many
j_gene: TRBJ1-5
d_gene: TRBD1
len: 16
CDR3aa: CASSPRTGSSNQPQHF
CDR3nt: TGTGCCAGCAGCCCCAGGACAGGGTCGAGCAATCAGCCCCAGCATTTT

v_gene: TRBV10-3
abundance: few
j_gene: TRBJ1-6
d_gene: TRBD1
len: 16
CDR3aa: CAISERGGQGNSPLHF
CDR3nt: TGTGCCATCAGTGAAAGGGGGGGACAGGGGAATTCACCCCTCCACTTT

v_gene: TRBV25-1
abundance: few
j_gene: TRBJ2-1
d_gene: TRBD1
len: 21
CDR3aa: CASSEPHSRDRGRREGNEQFF
CDR3nt: TGTGCCAGCAGTGAACCACACTCCAGGGACAGGGGGCGCCGGGAAGGAAATGAGCAGTTCTTC

v_gene: TRBV19
abundance: few
j_gene: TRBJ1-1
d_gene: TRBD1
len: 20
CDR3aa: CASSIGWDRTGESMNTEAFF
CDR3nt: TGTGCCAGTAGTATAGGTTGGGACCGGACAGGAGAATCCATGAACACTGAAGCTTTCTTT

v_gene: TRBV28
abundance: -
j_gene: TRBJ2-5
d_gene: -
len: 13
CDR3aa: CASSSDEQETQYF
CDR3nt: TGTGCCAGCAGCTCGGACGAACAGGAGACCCAGTACTTC

v_gene: TRBV7-2
abundance: many
j_gene: TRBJ2-3
d_gene: -
len: 13
CDR3aa: CASRDSSTDTQYF
CDR3nt: TGTGCCAGCAGGGATAGTAGCACAGATACGCAGTATTTT